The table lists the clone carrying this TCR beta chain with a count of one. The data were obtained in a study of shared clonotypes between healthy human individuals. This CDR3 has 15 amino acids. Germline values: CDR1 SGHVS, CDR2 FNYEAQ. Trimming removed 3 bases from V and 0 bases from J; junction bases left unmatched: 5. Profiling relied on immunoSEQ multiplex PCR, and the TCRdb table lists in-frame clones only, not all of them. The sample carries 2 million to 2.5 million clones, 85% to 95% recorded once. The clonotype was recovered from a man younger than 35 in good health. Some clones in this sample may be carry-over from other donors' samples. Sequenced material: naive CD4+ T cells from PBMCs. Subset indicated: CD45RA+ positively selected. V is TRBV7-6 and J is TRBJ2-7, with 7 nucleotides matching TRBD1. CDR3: CASSLAGTVSYEQYF. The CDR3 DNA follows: TGTGCCAGCAGCTTGGCCGGGACAGTCTCCTACGAGCAGTACTTC.